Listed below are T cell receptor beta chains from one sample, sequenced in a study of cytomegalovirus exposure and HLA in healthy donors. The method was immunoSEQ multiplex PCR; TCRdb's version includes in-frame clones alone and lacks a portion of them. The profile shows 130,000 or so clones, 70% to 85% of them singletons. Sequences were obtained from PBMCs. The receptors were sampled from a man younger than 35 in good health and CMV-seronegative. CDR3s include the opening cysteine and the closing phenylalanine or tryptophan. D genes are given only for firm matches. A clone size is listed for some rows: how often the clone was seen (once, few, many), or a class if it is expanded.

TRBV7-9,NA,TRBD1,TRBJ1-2,CASSLDRTGAIYGYTF,TGTGCCAGCAGCTTAGATAGGACAGGGGCAATCTATGGCTACACCTTC
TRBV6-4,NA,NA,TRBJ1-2,CASSDTHAGASGYTF,TGTGCCAGCAGTGACACGCATGCGGGGGCGTCGGGCTACACCTTC
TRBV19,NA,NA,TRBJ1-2,CASSLESSIQYGYTF,TGTGCCAGTAGCCTGGAGTCTTCCATTCAATATGGCTACACCTTC
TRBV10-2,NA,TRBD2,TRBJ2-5,CASSERNSGGKKETQYF,TGCGCCAGCAGTGAGAGAAATAGCGGGGGGAAAAAAGAGACCCAGTACTTC
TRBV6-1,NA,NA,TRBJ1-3,CATRLEGTGNTIYF,TGTGCCACCAGGTTGGAGGGGACTGGAAACACCATATATTTT
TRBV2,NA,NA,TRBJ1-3,CALKRVADTIYF,TGTGCCTTAAAGCGGGTTGCAGACACCATATATTTT
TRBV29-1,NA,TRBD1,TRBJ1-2,CSVRPRRGPGYTF,TGCAGCGTCCGACCTAGGAGGGGGCCTGGCTACACCTTC
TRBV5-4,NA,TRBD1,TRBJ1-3,CASSGIGQGLNTIYF,TGTGCCAGCAGCGGAATTGGACAGGGGTTGAACACCATATATTTT
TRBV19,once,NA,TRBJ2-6,CASSIMGHPSGANVLTF,TGTGCCAGTAGTATTATGGGACACCCCTCTGGGGCCAACGTCCTGACTTTC
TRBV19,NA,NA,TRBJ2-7,CASTAENTQGGEQYF,TGTGCCAGTACCGCCGAGAATACGCAAGGAGGGGAGCAGTACTTC
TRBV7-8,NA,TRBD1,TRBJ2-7,CASSLDETGSYEQYF,TGTGCCAGCAGCTTAGATGAGACAGGGTCCTACGAGCAGTACTTC
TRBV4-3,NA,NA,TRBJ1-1,CASSQDVARPARCEAFF,TGCGCCAGCAGCCAAGACGTGGCGCGACCGGCTAGATGTGAAGCTTTCTTT
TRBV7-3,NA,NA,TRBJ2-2,CASSAGQSTGELFF,TGTGCCAGCAGCGCCGGACAGTCGACCGGGGAGCTGTTTTTT
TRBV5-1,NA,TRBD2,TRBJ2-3,CASSLRGGKDTQYF,TGCGCCAGCAGCTTGAGGGGAGGGAAAGATACGCAGTATTTT
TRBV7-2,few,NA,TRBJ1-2,CASSSSTGGYTF,TGTGCCAGCAGCTCTAGTACGGGTGGCTACACCTTC
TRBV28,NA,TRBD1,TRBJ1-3,CASSLTGDGNTIYF,TGTGCCAGCAGTTTAACAGGGGACGGAAACACCATATATTTT
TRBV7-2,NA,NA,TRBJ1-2,CASSSGDLRFNSYGYTF,TGTGCCAGCAGCTCGGGGGACCTCCGATTCAATAGCTATGGCTACACCTTC
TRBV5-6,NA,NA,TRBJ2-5,CASSLAGGQETQYF,TGTGCCAGCAGCTTGGCAGGAGGCCAAGAGACCCAGTACTTC
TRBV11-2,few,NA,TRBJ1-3,CASSLAWELSPGNTIYF,TGTGCCAGCAGCTTGGCCTGGGAGTTATCTCCCGGAAACACCATATATTTT
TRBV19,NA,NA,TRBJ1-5,CASTWGGNSNQPQHF,TGTGCCAGTACATGGGGGGGAAATAGCAATCAGCCCCAGCATTTT
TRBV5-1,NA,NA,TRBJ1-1,CASSSQGTNTEAFF,TGCGCCAGCAGCTCACAGGGAACGAACACTGAAGCTTTCTTT
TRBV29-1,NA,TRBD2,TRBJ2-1,CSVETELRGGLRNEQFF,TGCAGCGTTGAAACAGAACTGCGGGGGGGCCTGAGGAATGAGCAGTTCTTC
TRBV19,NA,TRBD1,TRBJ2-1,CATRGQGRNEQFF,TGTGCCACCCGGGGACAGGGACGGAATGAGCAGTTCTTC
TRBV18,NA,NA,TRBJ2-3,CASSPLRGGGSTDTQYF,TGTGCCAGCTCACCGCTCAGGGGCGGGGGTAGCACAGATACGCAGTATTTT
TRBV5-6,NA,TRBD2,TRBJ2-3,CASSLVAGGPSTDTQYF,TGTGCCAGCAGCTTGGTGGCGGGGGGACCTAGCACAGATACGCAGTATTTT
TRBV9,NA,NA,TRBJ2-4,CASSVDPPTGTKNIQYF,TGTGCCAGCAGCGTAGACCCTCCTACAGGGACCAAAAACATTCAGTACTTC
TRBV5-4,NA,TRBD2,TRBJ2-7,CASSLDAETSGGTYEQYF,TGTGCCAGCAGCTTGGATGCCGAGACTAGCGGGGGAACCTACGAGCAGTACTTC
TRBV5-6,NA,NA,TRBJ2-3,CASTLRGGTDTQYF,TGTGCCAGCACCCTCAGGGGCGGCACAGATACGCAGTATTTT
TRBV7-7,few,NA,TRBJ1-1,CASSPRPGMNTEAFF,TGTGCCAGCAGCCCAAGGCCCGGGATGAACACTGAAGCTTTCTTT
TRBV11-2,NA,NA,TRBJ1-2,CASSLAAGLNYGYTF,TGTGCCAGCAGCTTAGCCGCGGGGCTGAACTATGGCTACACCTTC
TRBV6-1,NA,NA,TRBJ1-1,CASSSGGVHTEAFF,TGTGCCAGCAGTTCGGGGGGGGTGCACACTGAAGCTTTCTTT
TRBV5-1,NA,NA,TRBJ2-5,CASSLGRDREQYF,TGCGCCAGCAGCTTGGGGAGGGATAGGGAGCAGTACTTC
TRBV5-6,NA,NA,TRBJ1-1,CASSEVGRGNTEAFF,TGTGCCAGCAGCGAAGTAGGGAGGGGTAACACTGAAGCTTTCTTT
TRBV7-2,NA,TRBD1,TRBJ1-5,CASTSGQGSNQPQHF,TGTGCCAGCACCTCAGGACAGGGATCGAATCAGCCCCAGCATTTT
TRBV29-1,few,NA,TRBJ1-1,CSVEQGRKDTEAFF,TGCAGCGTTGAACAGGGAAGAAAGGACACTGAAGCTTTCTTT
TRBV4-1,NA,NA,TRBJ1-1,CASSTGPMNTEAFF,TGCGCCAGCAGTACAGGGCCCATGAACACTGAAGCTTTCTTT